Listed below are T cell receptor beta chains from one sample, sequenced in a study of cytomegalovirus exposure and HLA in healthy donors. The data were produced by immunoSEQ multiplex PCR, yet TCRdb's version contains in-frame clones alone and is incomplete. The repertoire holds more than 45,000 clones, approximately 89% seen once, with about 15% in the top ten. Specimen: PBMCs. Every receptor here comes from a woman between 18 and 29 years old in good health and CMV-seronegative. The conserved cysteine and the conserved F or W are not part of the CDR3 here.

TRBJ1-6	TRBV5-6	ASSFGRTAYNSPLH
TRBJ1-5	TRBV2	ASSRGPEQPQH
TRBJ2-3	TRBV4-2	ASESLAGGRGTDTQY
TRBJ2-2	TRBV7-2	ASSSQGAGELF
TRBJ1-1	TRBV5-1	ASSWGGGRDTEAF
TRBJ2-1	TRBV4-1	ASSQESAGVYYNEQF
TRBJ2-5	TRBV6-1	ASSVINSYQETQY
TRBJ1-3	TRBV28	ASSLVATSGGNTIY
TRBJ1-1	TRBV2	ASSAGGLSTEAF
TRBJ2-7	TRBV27	ASSPGQPREQY
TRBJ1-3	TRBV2	ASSVTGSGNTIY
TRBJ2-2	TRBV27	ASSSGLLGPGELF
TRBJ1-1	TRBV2	ASHPVPRDTEAF
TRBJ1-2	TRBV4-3	ASSQVSQANYGYT
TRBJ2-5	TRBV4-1	ASSQGSRAETQY
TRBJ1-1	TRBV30	AWSGSRTRITEAF